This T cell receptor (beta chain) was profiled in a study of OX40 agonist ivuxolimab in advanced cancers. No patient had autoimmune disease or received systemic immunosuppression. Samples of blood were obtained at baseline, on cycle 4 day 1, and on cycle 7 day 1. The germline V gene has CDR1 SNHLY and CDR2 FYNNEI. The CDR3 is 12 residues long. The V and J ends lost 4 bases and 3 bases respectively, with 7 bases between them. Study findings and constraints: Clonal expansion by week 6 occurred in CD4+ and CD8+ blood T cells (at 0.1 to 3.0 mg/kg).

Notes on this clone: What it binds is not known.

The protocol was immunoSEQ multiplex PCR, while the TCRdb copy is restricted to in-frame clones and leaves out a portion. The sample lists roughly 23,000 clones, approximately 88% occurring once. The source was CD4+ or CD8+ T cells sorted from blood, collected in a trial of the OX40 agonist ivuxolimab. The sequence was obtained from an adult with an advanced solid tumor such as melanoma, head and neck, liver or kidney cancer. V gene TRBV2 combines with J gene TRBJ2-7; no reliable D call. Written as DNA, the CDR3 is TGTGCCAGCAGTGGGCGCTACTACGAGCAGTACTTC. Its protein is CASSGRYYEQYF.